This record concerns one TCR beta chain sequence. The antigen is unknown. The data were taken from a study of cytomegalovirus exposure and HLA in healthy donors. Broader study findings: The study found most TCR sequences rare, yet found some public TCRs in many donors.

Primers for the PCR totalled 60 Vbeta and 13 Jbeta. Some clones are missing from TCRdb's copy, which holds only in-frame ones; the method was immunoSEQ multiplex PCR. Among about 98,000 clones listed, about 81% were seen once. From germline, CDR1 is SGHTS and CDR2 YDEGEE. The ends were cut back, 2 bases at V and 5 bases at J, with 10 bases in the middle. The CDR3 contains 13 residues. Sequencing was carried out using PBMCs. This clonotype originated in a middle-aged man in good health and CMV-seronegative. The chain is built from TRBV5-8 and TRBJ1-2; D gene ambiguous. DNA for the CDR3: TGTGCCAGCAGCTTCCGCAGACTTTATGGCTACACCTTC. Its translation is CASSFRRLYGYTF.